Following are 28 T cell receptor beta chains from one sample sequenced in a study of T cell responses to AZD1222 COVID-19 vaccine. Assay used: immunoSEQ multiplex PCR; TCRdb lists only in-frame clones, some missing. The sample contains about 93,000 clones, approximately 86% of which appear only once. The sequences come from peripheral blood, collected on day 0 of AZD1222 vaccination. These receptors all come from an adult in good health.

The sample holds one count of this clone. CDR3 region: CASSTGHLNTEAFF. Written as DNA, the CDR3 is TGTGCCAGTAGTACCGGACACCTGAACACTGAAGCTTTCTTT. This chain uses TRBV19 with TRBJ1-1; tentative D call: TRBD1 (5 bases). Germline CDR1 LNHDA, CDR2 SQIVND (reference sequence). The CDR3 is made up of 14 amino acids. With 4 bases removed from V and 0 bases from J, the gap between germline ends came to 9 bases.

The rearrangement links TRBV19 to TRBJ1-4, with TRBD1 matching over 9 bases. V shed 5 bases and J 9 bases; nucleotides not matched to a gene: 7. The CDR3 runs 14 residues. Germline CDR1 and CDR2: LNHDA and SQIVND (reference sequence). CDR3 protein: CASSSTGGSKKLFF. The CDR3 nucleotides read TGTGCCAGTAGTTCGACAGGGGGTTCCAAAAAACTGTTTTTT.

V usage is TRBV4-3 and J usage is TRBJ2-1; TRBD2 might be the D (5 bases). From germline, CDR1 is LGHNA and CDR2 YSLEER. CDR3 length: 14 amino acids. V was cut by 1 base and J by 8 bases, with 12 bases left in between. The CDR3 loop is CASSQAEGQDEQFF. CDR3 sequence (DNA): TGCGCCAGCAGCCAAGCTGAGGGTCAGGATGAGCAGTTCTTC.

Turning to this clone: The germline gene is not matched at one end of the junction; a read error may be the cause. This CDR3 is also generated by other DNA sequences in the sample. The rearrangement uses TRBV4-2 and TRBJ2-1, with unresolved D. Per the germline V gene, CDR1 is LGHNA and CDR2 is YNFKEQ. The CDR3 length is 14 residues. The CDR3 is CASSQPQGDNEQFF. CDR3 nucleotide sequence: TGTGCCAGTAGCCAACCCCAAGGTGACAATGAGCAGTTCTTC.

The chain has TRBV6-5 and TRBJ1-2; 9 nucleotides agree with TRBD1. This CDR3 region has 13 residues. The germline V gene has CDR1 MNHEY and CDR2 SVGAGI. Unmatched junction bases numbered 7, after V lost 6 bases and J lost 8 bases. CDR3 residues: CASRRQGGGGYTF. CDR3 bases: TGTGCCAGCAGGAGACAGGGGGGAGGGGGCTACACCTTC.

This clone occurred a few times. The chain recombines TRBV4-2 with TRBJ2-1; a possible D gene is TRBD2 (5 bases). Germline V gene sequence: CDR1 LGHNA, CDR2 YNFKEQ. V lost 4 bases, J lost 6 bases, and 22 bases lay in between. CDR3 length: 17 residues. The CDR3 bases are TGTGCCAGCAGCCCGTTGGGTAAGGAGGAGGTCCCCAATGAGCAGTTCTTC. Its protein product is CASSPLGKEEVPNEQFF.

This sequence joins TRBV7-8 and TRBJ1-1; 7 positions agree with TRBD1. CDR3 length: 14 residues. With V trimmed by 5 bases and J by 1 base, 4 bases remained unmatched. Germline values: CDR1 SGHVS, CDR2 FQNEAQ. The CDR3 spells CASSATGTNTEAFF. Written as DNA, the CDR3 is TGTGCCAGCAGCGCGACAGGGACGAACACTGAAGCTTTCTTT.

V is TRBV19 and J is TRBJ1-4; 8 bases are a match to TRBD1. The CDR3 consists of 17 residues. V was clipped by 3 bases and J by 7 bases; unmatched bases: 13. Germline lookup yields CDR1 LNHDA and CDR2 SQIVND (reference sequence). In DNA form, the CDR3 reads TGTGCCAGTAGTATTTTGGCAGGGGGCGCGGGAGGTGAAAAACTGTTTTTT. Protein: CASSILAGGAGGEKLFF. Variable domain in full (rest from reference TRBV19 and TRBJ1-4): DGGITQSPKYLFRKEGQNVTLSCEQNLNHDAMYWYRQDPGQGLRLIYYSQIVNDFQKGDIAEGYSVSREKKESFPLTVTSAQKNPTAFYLCASSILAGGAGGEKLFFGSGTQLSVL.

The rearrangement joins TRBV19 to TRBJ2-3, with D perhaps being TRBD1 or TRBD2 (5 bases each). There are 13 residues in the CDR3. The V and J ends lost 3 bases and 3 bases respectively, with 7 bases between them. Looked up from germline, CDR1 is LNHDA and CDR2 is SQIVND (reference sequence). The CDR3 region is CASSIGGTDTQYF. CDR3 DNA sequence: TGTGCCAGTAGTATTGGGGGAACAGATACGCAGTATTTT.

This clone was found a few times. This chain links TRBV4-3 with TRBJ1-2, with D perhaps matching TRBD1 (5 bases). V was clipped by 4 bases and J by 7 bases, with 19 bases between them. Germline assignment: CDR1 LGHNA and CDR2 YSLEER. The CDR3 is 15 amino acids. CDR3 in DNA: TGCGCCAGCAGCCGGTGGGGTGGCAGGGATGGTGGCTACACCTTC. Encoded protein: CASSRWGGRDGGYTF.

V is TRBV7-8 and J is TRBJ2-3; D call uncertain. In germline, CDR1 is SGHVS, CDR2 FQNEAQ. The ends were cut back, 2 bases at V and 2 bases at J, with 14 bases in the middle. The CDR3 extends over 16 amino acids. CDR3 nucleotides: TGTGCCAGCAGCTTACTGGGATCCCATACCACAGATACGCAGTATTTT. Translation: CASSLLGSHTTDTQYF.

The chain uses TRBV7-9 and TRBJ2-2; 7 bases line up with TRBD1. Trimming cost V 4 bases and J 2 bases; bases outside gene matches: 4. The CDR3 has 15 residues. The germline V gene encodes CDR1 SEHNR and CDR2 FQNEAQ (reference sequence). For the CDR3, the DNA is TGTGCCAGCAGCTACGGGACAGTTAACACCGGGGAGCTGTTTTTT. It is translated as CASSYGTVNTGELFF. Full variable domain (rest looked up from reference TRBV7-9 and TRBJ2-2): DTGVSQNPRHKITKRGQNVTFRCDPISEHNRLYWYRQTLGQGPEFLTYFQNEAQLEKSRLLSDRFSAERPKGSFSTLEIQRTEQGDSAMYLCASSYGTVNTGELFFGEGSRLTVL.

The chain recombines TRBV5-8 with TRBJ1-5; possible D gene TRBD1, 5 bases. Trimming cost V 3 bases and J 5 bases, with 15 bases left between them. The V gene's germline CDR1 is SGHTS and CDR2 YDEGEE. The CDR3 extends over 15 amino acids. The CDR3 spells CASSWGGRLDQPQHF. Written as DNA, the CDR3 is TGTGCCAGCAGCTGGGGGGGAAGGCTGGATCAGCCCCAGCATTTT.

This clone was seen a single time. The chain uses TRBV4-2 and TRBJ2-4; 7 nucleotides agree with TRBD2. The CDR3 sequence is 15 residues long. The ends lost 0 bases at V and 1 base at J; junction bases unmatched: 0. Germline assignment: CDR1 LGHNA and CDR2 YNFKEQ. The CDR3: CASSQEGGAKNIQYF. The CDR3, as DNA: TGTGCCAGCAGCCAAGAGGGGGGGGCCAAAAACATTCAGTACTTC.

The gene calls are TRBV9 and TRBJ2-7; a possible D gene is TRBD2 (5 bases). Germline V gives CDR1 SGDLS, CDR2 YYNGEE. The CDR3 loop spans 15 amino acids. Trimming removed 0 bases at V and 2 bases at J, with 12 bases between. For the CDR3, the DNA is TGTGCCAGCAGCGTAGGGCAGGCACTAGCCTACGAGCAGTACTTC. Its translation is CASSVGQALAYEQYF.

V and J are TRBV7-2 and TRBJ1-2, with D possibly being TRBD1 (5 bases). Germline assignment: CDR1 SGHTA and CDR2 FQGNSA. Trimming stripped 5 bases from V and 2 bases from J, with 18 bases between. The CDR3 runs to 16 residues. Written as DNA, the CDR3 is TGTGCCAGCAGCCCCGGGGGGGGGAGGACGAACTATGGCTACACCTTC. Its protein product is CASSPGGGRTNYGYTF.

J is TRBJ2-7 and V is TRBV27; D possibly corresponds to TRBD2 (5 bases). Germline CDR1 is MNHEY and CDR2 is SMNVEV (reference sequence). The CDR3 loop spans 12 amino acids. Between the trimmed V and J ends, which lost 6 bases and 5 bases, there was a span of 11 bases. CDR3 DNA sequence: TGTGCCAGCAGCCTCCCCGGGGACGAGCAGTACTTC. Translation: CASSLPGDEQYF.

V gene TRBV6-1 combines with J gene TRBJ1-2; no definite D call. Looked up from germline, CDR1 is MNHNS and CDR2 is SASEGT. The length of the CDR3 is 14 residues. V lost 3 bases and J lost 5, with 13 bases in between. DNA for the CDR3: TGTGCCAGCAGTGACACGACGCCGGGGTATGGCTACACCTTC. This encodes CASSDTTPGYGYTF.

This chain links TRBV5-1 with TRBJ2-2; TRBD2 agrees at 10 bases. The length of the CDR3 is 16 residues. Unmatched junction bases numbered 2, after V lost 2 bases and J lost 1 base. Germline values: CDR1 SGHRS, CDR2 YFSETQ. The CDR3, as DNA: TGCGCCAGCAGCTTCTTAGCGGGGGGGAACACCGGGGAGCTGTTTTTT. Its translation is CASSFLAGGNTGELFF.

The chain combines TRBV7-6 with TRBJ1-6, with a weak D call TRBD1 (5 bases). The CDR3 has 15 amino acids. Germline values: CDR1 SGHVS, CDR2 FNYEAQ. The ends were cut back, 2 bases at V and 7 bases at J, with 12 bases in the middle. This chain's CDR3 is CASSLWQGGNSPLHF. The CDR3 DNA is TGTGCCAGCAGCTTATGGCAGGGTGGAAATTCACCCCTCCACTTT.

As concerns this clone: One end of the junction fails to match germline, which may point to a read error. The chain's CDR3 is CVSSQGTAVYGYTF. In nucleotides, the CDR3 is TGTGTCAGCAGCCAAGGGACAGCAGTCTATGGCTACACCTTC. This rearrangement joins TRBV7-2 to TRBJ1-2; TRBD1 matches 7 bases. Per the germline V gene, CDR1 is SGHTA and CDR2 is FQGNSA. The CDR3 loop spans 14 amino acids.

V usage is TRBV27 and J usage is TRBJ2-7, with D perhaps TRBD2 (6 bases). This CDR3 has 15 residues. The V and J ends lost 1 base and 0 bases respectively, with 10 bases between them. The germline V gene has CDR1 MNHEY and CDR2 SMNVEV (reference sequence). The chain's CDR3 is CASSLYGGDSYEQYF. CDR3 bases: TGTGCCAGCAGTTTATATGGCGGGGACTCCTACGAGCAGTACTTC.

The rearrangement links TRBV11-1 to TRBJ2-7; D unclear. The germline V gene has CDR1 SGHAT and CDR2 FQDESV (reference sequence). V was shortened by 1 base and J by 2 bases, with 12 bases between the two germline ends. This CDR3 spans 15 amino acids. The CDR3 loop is CASSLVQDATYEQYF. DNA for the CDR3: TGTGCCAGCAGCTTAGTCCAGGACGCAACCTACGAGCAGTACTTC. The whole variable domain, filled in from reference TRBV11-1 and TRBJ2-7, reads EAEVAQSPRYKITEKSQAVAFWCDPISGHATLYWYRQILGQGPELLVQFQDESVVDDSQLPKDRFSAERLKGVDSTLKIQPAELGDSAMYLCASSLVQDATYEQYFGPGTRLTVT.

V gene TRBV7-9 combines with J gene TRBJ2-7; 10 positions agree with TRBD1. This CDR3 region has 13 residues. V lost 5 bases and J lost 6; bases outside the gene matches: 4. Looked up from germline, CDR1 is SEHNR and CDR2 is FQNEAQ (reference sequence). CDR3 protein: CASSRGTGVEQYF. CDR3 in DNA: TGTGCCAGCAGCAGAGGGACAGGGGTCGAGCAGTACTTC.

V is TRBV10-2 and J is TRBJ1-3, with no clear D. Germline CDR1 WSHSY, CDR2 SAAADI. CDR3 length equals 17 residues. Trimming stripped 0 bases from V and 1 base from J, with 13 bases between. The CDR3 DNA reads TGCGCCAGCAGTGAGTCGAAGGGTATAGTTTCTGGAAACACCATATATTTT. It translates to CASSESKGIVSGNTIYF.

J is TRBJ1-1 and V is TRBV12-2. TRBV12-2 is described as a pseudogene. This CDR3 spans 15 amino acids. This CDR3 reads CASRSRWGWSTEAFF. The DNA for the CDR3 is TGTGCAAGTCGTTCAAGATGGGGTTGGAGCACTGAAGCTTTCTTT.

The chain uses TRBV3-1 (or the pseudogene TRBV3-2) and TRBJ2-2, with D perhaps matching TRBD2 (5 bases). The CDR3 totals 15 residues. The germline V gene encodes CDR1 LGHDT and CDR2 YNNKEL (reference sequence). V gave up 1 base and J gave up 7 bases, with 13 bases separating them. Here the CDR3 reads CASSQGSGYIGELFF. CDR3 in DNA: TGTGCCAGCAGCCAAGGGTCGGGGTATATCGGGGAGCTGTTTTTT.

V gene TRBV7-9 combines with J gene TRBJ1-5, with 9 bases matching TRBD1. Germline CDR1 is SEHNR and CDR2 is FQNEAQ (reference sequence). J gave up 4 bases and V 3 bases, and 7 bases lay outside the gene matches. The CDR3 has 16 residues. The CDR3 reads CASSFTTGGQNQPQHF. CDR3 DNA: TGTGCCAGCAGCTTTACAACAGGGGGCCAAAATCAGCCCCAGCATTTT.